The following is a T cell receptor (beta chain) sequence with its context. The method was immunoSEQ multiplex PCR; TCRdb's version includes in-frame clones alone and lacks a portion of them. Here the sample spans 79,000 or so clones, 91% being singletons. The data belong to a study of T cell changes during pregnancy in multiple sclerosis. Trimming pared 2 bases from V and 1 base from J, leaving 12 bases between. From germline, CDR1 is SGHAT and CDR2 FQNNGV. This CDR3 comprises 15 residues. This specimen consisted of peripheral blood, obtained in the first trimester of pregnancy. This clonotype originated in a female donor in good health, enrolled as a control in a pregnancy study. The V and J genes are TRBV11-2 and TRBJ2-7; possible D gene TRBD1, 6 bases. The CDR3, as DNA: TGTGCCAGCAGCTTAAGAGGGGGTACATCCTACGAGCAGTACTTC. It translates to CASSLRGGTSYEQYF.